This T cell receptor beta chain was documented in a study of T cell responses to AZD1222 COVID-19 vaccine. Study-level results: Just a handful of AZD1222 recipients were seropositive at baseline. Repertoire samples came only from after the peak T cell response. Donors were mostly white British, more females; clonal diversity possibly underestimated.

TCRdb's copy holds only in-frame clones and misses some; the assay was immunoSEQ multiplex PCR. Of 150,000 or so clones in the sample, 90% to 95% were seen once. A word on this clone: As yet, its antigen is unknown.

This CDR3 is built from 15 residues. The ends were cut back, 2 bases at V and 7 bases at J, with 17 bases in the middle. Per germline, CDR1 LGHNA and CDR2 YSLEER. The source is an adult in good health. The sample here was peripheral blood, taken on day 0 of AZD1222 vaccination. The chain joins TRBV4-3 to TRBJ1-1; D ambiguous. The CDR3 region has the DNA TGCGCCAGCAGCCAAATAGGAACTGGGAGGTATGAAGCTTTCTTT. Its translation: CASSQIGTGRYEAFF.